Below, 23 T cell receptor beta chains from the same sample are listed, as sequenced in a study of shared clonotypes between healthy human individuals. The assay was immunoSEQ multiplex PCR, and TCRdb's table has in-frame clones only and misses some. The top ten clones hold about 0.34% of a sample with about 2.4 million clones, 80% to 95% of them seen once. Sequenced: naive CD4+ T cells from PBMCs. Subset of the sample: CD45RA+ positively selected. These receptors were obtained from a man aged 18 to 35 in good health. Some clones in this sample may be carry-over from other donors' samples.

The chain links TRBV6-5 to TRBJ2-7; D remains unclear. The CDR3 runs to 14 residues. Germline CDR1 is MNHEY and CDR2 is SVGAGI. Trimming took off 0 bases at V and 6 bases at J, with 12 bases between the two ends. The DNA of the CDR3 is TGTGCCAGCAGTTACTCGATTTTTGGAACCGAGCAGTACTTC. Protein: CASSYSIFGTEQYF.

This clone has only one observation. The chain has TRBV14 and TRBJ1-3, with unresolved D. Trimming took off 2 bases at V and 1 base at J, with 12 bases between the two ends. Germline CDR1 reads SGHDN; CDR2 reads FVKESK. This CDR3 comprises 16 residues. The CDR3 nucleotides read TGTGCCAGCAGCCAAACACTTCGCAGTTCTGGAAACACCATATATTTT. Translation gives CASSQTLRSSGNTIYF.

The chain carries TRBV11-1 and TRBJ2-3; 10 positions agree with TRBD2. CDR1 is SGHAT, CDR2 FQDESV, per germline (reference sequence). The CDR3 is made up of 19 amino acids. With 2 bases clipped from V and 5 bases from J, the junction kept 16 bases outside the gene matches. The CDR3 nucleotides read TGTGCCAGCAGCTTAAGGAAGGGTCTAGGGAGCGGGAGGGGAGATACGCAGTATTTT. Protein: CASSLRKGLGSGRGDTQYF. The complete variable domain, with remaining parts taken from reference TRBV11-1 and TRBJ2-3, reads EAEVAQSPRYKITEKSQAVAFWCDPISGHATLYWYRQILGQGPELLVQFQDESVVDDSQLPKDRFSAERLKGVDSTLKIQPAELGDSAMYLCASSLRKGLGSGRGDTQYFGPGTRLTVL.

For the CDR3, the DNA is TGTGCCAGCAACCCCCAGGGGACTTACAATGAGCAGTTCTTC. This gives the protein CASNPQGTYNEQFF. The chain recombines TRBV6-6 with TRBJ2-1; D is perhaps TRBD1 or TRBD2 (6 bases each). V dropped 7 bases and J dropped 4 bases, with 14 bases sitting between them. The CDR3 is 14 amino acids. In germline, CDR1 is MNHNY, CDR2 SVGAGI (reference sequence).

This clone was seen a single time. The chain joins TRBV6-1 to TRBJ1-5; TRBD1 is a possible D gene (5 bases). Germline lookup yields CDR1 MNHNS and CDR2 SASEGT. This CDR3 contains 20 residues. V was cut by 0 bases and J by 3 bases, with 24 bases left in between. DNA of the CDR3: TGTGCCAGCAGTGAAGCAAGGAGGGGCCATGAATGGGTAAACAATCAGCCCCAGCATTTT. Amino acids: CASSEARRGHEWVNNQPQHF.

This clone was seen just once. An end of the junction differs from the germline gene, which may be a read error. The chain links TRBV6-1 to TRBJ2-7; 10 nucleotides line up with TRBD2. In germline, CDR1 is MNHNS, CDR2 SASEGT. This CDR3 comprises 15 residues. The CDR3 is CVSSVTSGISYEQYF. The CDR3 DNA reads TGTGTCAGCAGTGTTACTAGCGGGATCTCCTACGAGCAGTACTTC.

Only one count was recorded for this clone. The chain uses TRBV11-2 and TRBJ2-7; D is unresolved. V gave up 1 base and J gave up 4 bases, with 11 bases separating them. Per germline, CDR1 SGHAT and CDR2 FQNNGV. The CDR3 runs to 14 residues. For the CDR3, the DNA is TGTGCCAGCAGCTTAGTCTTTCAAGGATACGAGCAGTACTTC. Encoded protein: CASSLVFQGYEQYF.

The genes are TRBV28 and TRBJ2-1, with a weak D call TRBD2 (6 bases). Trimming left V 6 bases short and J 5 bases short, with 20 bases between. The CDR3 is made up of 16 amino acids. CDR1 MDHEN and CDR2 SYDVKM come from the germline V gene. This CDR3 is CASSHRGWEENNEQFF. The CDR3 bases are TGTGCCAGCAGCCACCGGGGGTGGGAGGAAAACAATGAGCAGTTCTTC. The whole variable domain, filled in from reference TRBV28 and TRBJ2-1, reads DVKVTQSSRYLVKRTGEKVFLECVQDMDHENMFWYRQDPGLGLRLIYFSYDVKMKEKGDIPEGYSVSREKKERFSLILESASTNQTSMYLCASSHRGWEENNEQFFGPGTRLTVL.

V usage is TRBV28 and J usage is TRBJ2-7; 8 nucleotides align to TRBD1. Germline loops: CDR1 MDHEN, CDR2 SYDVKM. This CDR3 contains 14 residues. The junction had 4 bases not matched to a gene; V was cut back by 4 bases and J by 2 bases. The CDR3 is CASSSDRETYEQYF. The CDR3 DNA sequence: TGTGCCAGCAGTTCGGACAGGGAGACCTACGAGCAGTACTTC.

The rearrangement joins TRBV20-1 to TRBJ2-1, with D uncertain. Between the trimmed V and J ends, which lost 2 bases and 5 bases, there was a span of 4 bases. From germline, CDR1 is DFQATT and CDR2 SNEGSKA (reference sequence). This CDR3 has 11 residues. CDR3 in amino acids: CSARPHNEQFF. CDR3 DNA: TGCAGTGCTAGACCTCACAATGAGCAGTTCTTC.

This clone was seen just once. V and J are TRBV28 and TRBJ1-1; no definite D call. This CDR3 has 11 amino acids. The germline gives CDR1 MDHEN, CDR2 SYDVKM. The V end lost 3 bases, the J end lost 7 bases, and 6 bases lay between the germline ends. CDR3 amino acids: CASSFIGEAFF. The DNA of the CDR3 is TGTGCCAGCAGTTTCATTGGTGAAGCTTTCTTT.

This rearrangement joins TRBV6-6 to TRBJ1-1; weak D call: TRBD1 (5 bases). The V gene lost 2 bases and the J gene lost 1 base, with 8 bases spanning the gap. Germline values: CDR1 MNHNY, CDR2 SVGAGI (reference sequence). The CDR3 has 14 amino acids. CDR3: CASSYPQGNTEAFF. As DNA, the CDR3 is TGTGCCAGCAGTTACCCGCAGGGGAACACTGAAGCTTTCTTT.

On this clone itself: This sample includes further DNA sequences coding for the same CDR3. The chain links TRBV6-6 to TRBJ1-1; D remains unclear. Germline lookup yields CDR1 MNHNY and CDR2 SVGAGI (reference sequence). This CDR3 is 12 amino acids long. V gave up 5 bases and J gave up 1 base, with 5 bases separating them. CDR3 bases: TGTGCCAGCAGTCGCCAGAACACTGAAGCTTTCTTT. Amino acid sequence: CASSRQNTEAFF.

This sequence joins TRBV7-2 and TRBJ1-1, with unresolved D. CDR3 length: 15 amino acids. Germline lookup yields CDR1 SGHTA and CDR2 FQGNSA. V gave up 9 bases and J gave up 0 bases, with 17 bases separating them. This CDR3 is CASKLGGLMNTEAFF. The CDR3 bases are TGTGCCAGTAAACTAGGAGGGTTGATGAACACTGAAGCTTTCTTT.

This clone was found once. This sequence joins TRBV6-6 and TRBJ2-2; unclear D gene. The germline CDR1 and CDR2 sequences are MNHNY and SVGAGI (reference sequence). V was pared by 7 bases and J by 1 base, with 10 bases between. The CDR3 is 14 amino acids. The CDR3 DNA follows: TGTGCCAGCATCCACCTAGTGAACACCGGGGAGCTGTTTTTT. This encodes CASIHLVNTGELFF.

CDR3 in DNA: TGCAGCGACCCCCAGCGAGCTGAGCAGTTCTTC. It is translated as CSDPQRAEQFF. The chain employs TRBV29-1 and TRBJ2-1; D is unresolved. Trimming shortened V by 7 bases and J by 9 bases, and 13 bases separated the two germline ends. Germline lookup yields CDR1 SQVTM and CDR2 ANQGSEA. This CDR3 spans 11 amino acids.

This rearrangement joins TRBV5-4 to TRBJ1-4; D is ambiguous. The CDR3 is 14 residues long. Deletions cut 6 bases from V and 2 bases from J, with 11 bases between. In germline, CDR1 is SGHNT, CDR2 YYREEE (reference sequence). The CDR3 DNA sequence: TGTGCCAGCAACCCCTCATCCACTAATGAAAAACTGTTTTTT. It is translated as CASNPSSTNEKLFF.

On this clone itself: The identical CDR3 is also encoded by other nucleotide sequences in the sample. The rearrangement joins TRBV5-1 to TRBJ2-7, with D perhaps TRBD1 (5 bases). Germline-derived CDR1 and CDR2 are SGHRS and YFSETQ. CDR3 size: 12 residues. V was shortened by 2 bases and J by 4 bases, with 7 bases between the two germline ends. The CDR3 sequence is CASSFDSYEQYF. For the CDR3, the DNA is TGCGCCAGCAGCTTCGACAGTTACGAGCAGTACTTC.

The chain is built from TRBV7-2 and TRBJ2-7, with a tentative D call TRBD1 (6 bases). This CDR3 is built from 14 residues. The germline V and J ends were trimmed by 3 bases and 3 bases, with 12 bases remaining between them. From germline, CDR1 is SGHTA and CDR2 FQGNSA. CDR3 protein: CASSFRTVSYEQYF. CDR3 DNA: TGTGCCAGCAGCTTCCGGACAGTTAGCTACGAGCAGTACTTC.

The V call is TRBV7-9, the J call TRBJ1-4; weak D call: TRBD1 (5 bases). Trimming shortened V by 1 base and J by 7 bases, and 10 bases separated the two germline ends. The CDR3 runs to 14 residues. Germline V gives CDR1 SEHNR, CDR2 FQNEAQ (reference sequence). The CDR3 sequence is CASSLGVTGEKLFF. In nucleotides, the CDR3 is TGTGCCAGCAGCTTAGGAGTAACAGGTGAAAAACTGTTTTTT.

To note about this clone: The sample carries other DNA sequences with the same CDR3. V usage is TRBV5-1 and J usage is TRBJ2-2; TRBD2 matches at 9 bases. CDR1 SGHRS and CDR2 YFSETQ come from the germline V gene. V shed 1 base and J 4 bases; nucleotides not matched to a gene: 5. CDR3 length: 16 residues. CDR3 DNA sequence: TGCGCCAGCAGCTTGATGGGACTAGCATCCACCGGGGAGCTGTTTTTT. Its protein product is CASSLMGLASTGELFF.

The rearrangement joins TRBV29-1 to TRBJ2-7; D is unresolved. CDR1 is SQVTM, CDR2 ANQGSEA, per germline. The V end lost 6 bases, the J end lost 7 bases, and 13 bases lay between the germline ends. The CDR3 is 11 residues long. The CDR3 DNA is TGCAGCGTAATGGACCTGGGGGAGCAGTACTTC. Its translation is CSVMDLGEQYF.

The CDR3 bases are TGCGCCAGCAGCCAAGATACAGGGTTGGAGACCCAGTACTTC. Its protein is CASSQDTGLETQYF. The V gene is TRBV4-1, the J gene TRBJ2-5, with a tentative D call TRBD1 (6 bases). CDR1 and CDR2 from the germline V gene are MGHRA and YSYEKL. The CDR3 runs 14 residues. V was cut by 0 bases and J by 5 bases, with 10 bases left in between.